This is a list of T cell receptor beta chains from one sample in a study of cytomegalovirus exposure and HLA in healthy donors. This table comes from immunoSEQ multiplex PCR, and its TCRdb copy is limited to in-frame clones, with some not included. This sample has about 200,000 clones; approximately 79% occur once, and the top ten carry roughly 1.6%. The sequenced material came from PBMCs. Source of these receptors: a man in his forties or fifties in good health and CMV-seronegative. Both conserved end residues are part of each CDR3. The D gene is left open where the match is weak. Size is stated for part of the rows, as once, few or many counts, or as a class when the clone is expanded.

>TRBD2|.|TRBV6-5|TRBJ2-1
CASRVGTSGSNEQFF
>TRBD1|.|TRBV25-1|TRBJ2-7
CASSRQGVEQYF
>TRBD2|few|TRBV7-8|TRBJ2-7
CASSLRSGRAYEQYF
>TRBD2|once|TRBV27|TRBJ2-1
CASSLFFGGLAGVRPSYNEQFF
>.|.|TRBV7-8|TRBJ2-5
CASSLEASAISTEQYF
>.|.|TRBV6-1|TRBJ1-4
CASSGRSATNEKLFF
>TRBD1|.|TRBV2|TRBJ2-7
CASSHTGGDLPYEQYF
>.|few|TRBV10-2|TRBJ1-1
CASSGGPEAFF
>TRBD2|.|TRBV29-1|TRBJ2-1
CSVRSGSPSYNEQFF
>.|.|TRBV28|TRBJ1-1
CASRKNPNEAFF
>.|.|TRBV19|TRBJ2-5
CASSVSGSEETQYF
>TRBD2|.|TRBV27|TRBJ2-6
CASTLAGTGANGLTF
>.|.|TRBV4-1|TRBJ1-4
CASSQNPTGSGEKLFF
>.|.|TRBV5-1|TRBJ1-1
CASSSSGKMNTEAFF
>.|.|TRBV6-5|TRBJ2-7
CASRKGAGEQYF
>TRBD2|.|TRBV29-1|TRBJ2-5
CSVARAGGAWETQYF
>TRBD2|once|TRBV30|TRBJ2-1
CAWSMGTSGRASYNEQFF
>TRBD2|medium-sized|TRBV4-2|TRBJ2-1
CASSQTSDPSYNEQFF
>TRBD1|few|TRBV27|TRBJ1-2
CASSRDRAYGYTF
>.|.|TRBV5-1|TRBJ2-5
CASSSRGGPTTGETQYF
>.|.|TRBV10-2|TRBJ2-7
CASRSGQGSEQYF
>.|.|TRBV27|TRBJ2-7
CASSKSGFLADEQYF